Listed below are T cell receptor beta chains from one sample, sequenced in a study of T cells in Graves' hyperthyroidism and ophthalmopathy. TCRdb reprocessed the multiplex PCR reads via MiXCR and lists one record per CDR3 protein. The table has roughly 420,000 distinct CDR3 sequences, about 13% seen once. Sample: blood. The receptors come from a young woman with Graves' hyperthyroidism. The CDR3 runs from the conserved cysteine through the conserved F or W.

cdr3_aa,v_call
CASSQDMYGGIPFF,TRBV3-1
CATTPTPGAFNEQFF,TRBV6-4
CASSAAGGPYNEQFF,TRBV7-8
CASSAGTANYGYTF,TRBV9
CASGLVRGGVNTGELFF,TRBV12-5
CASRTSGSLTAEQYF,TRBV10-2
CSVEAGGGYTF,TRBV29-1
CASSLRVTGIYNEQFF,TRBV12-3/TRBV12-4
CASSLDSRTGRFSYNEQFF,TRBV11-2
CSVEPSHRSSYNEQFF,TRBV29-1